Below, 7 T cell receptor beta chains from the same sample are listed, as sequenced in a study of technical replicates of blood from a handful of donors. This table comes from immunoSEQ multiplex PCR, and its TCRdb copy is limited to in-frame clones, with some not included. The repertoire has tens of thousands of clones, around nine tenths of them found once; the top ten carry approximately 0.27%. The source material was T cells isolated from PBMCs. The source is a human donor in good health.

The V and J genes are TRBV28 and TRBJ2-7; 7 bases map to TRBD1. The junction had 8 bases not matched to a gene; V was cut back by 6 bases and J by 0 bases. CDR1 MDHEN and CDR2 SYDVKM come from the germline V gene. CDR3 length equals 15 residues. CDR3 loop: CASSKTGEISYEQYF. Here the CDR3 DNA reads TGTGCCAGCAGCAAAACAGGGGAGATCTCCTACGAGCAGTACTTC.

The rearrangement uses TRBV6-1 and TRBJ2-7, with D maybe TRBD1 (6 bases). Germline lookup yields CDR1 MNHNS and CDR2 SASEGT. CDR3 size: 13 residues. Between the trimmed V and J ends, which lost 8 bases and 0 bases, there was a span of 11 bases. In nucleotides, the CDR3 is TGTGCCAGCCGACAGGATTACTCCTACGAGCAGTACTTC. This gives the protein CASRQDYSYEQYF.

This clone occurred a few times. The V gene is TRBV30, the J gene TRBJ1-1, with a weak D call TRBD1 (5 bases). The V end lost 0 bases, the J end lost 9 bases, and 11 bases lay between the germline ends. CDR1 and CDR2 (germline): GTSNPN, SVGIG (reference sequence). The CDR3 covers 12 residues. CDR3 protein: CAWSVLGGKAFF. CDR3 in DNA: TGTGCCTGGAGTGTCCTGGGGGGGAAAGCTTTCTTT.

Here the CDR3 DNA reads TGCGCCAGCAGCGAACAACAGGGGTCCGGGGAGCTGTTTTTT. This codes for CASSEQQGSGELFF. The rearrangement joins TRBV5-1 to TRBJ2-2, with TRBD1 matching 7 bases. CDR1 is SGHRS, CDR2 YFSETQ, per germline. This CDR3 is 14 amino acids long. V trimming: 4 bases; J trimming: 6 bases; junction bases outside the gene matches: 6.

The V gene is TRBV28, the J gene TRBJ2-7; TRBD2 aligns across 8 bases. This CDR3 comprises 13 residues. The V segment lost 6 bases and the J segment 0 bases; nucleotides outside the gene matches: 1. Germline lookup yields CDR1 MDHEN and CDR2 SYDVKM. The DNA of the CDR3 is TGTGCCAGCAGGGGGACTAGCTCCTACGAGCAGTACTTC. It specifies CASRGTSSYEQYF.

The gene calls are TRBV12-5 and TRBJ1-1, with D perhaps matching TRBD1 (5 bases). Germline CDR1 and CDR2: LGHNT and FRNRAP. There are 14 residues in the CDR3. V lost 7 bases, J lost 0 bases, and 12 bases lay in between. CDR3 sequence: CASAEGLLNTEAFF. Here the CDR3 DNA reads TGTGCTAGTGCCGAGGGACTTCTGAACACTGAAGCTTTCTTT.

V and J are TRBV4-1 and TRBJ1-4, with D maybe TRBD1 (6 bases). Germline V CDR1 and CDR2: MGHRA, YSYEKL. V lost 6 bases, J lost 6 bases, and 14 bases lay in between. The CDR3 contains 14 residues. DNA for the CDR3: TGCGCCAGCAGTCGGAGGGGGGGTGATGAAAAACTGTTTTTT. Protein product: CASSRRGGDEKLFF.